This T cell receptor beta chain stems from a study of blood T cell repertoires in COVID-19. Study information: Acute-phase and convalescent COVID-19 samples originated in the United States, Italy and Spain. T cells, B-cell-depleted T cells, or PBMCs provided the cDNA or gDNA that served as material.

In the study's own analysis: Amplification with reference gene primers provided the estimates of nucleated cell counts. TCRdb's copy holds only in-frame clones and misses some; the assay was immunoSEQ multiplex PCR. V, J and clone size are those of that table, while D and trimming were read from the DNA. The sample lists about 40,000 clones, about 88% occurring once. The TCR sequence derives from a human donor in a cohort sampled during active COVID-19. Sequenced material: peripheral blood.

CDR3: CASSPIAGSTDTQYF. The CDR3 nucleotides read TGTGCCAGCAGTCCCATAGCGGGGAGCACAGATACGCAGTATTTT. The chain joins TRBV28 to TRBJ2-3; 8 bases align to TRBD2. Germline-derived CDR1 and CDR2 are MDHEN and SYDVKM. The CDR3 has 15 residues. With 5 bases clipped from V and 0 bases from J, the junction kept 4 bases outside the gene matches.